This T cell receptor beta chain was captured in a study of cytomegalovirus exposure and HLA in healthy donors. Both 60 Vbeta primers and 13 Jbeta primers went into the PCR. Method: immunoSEQ multiplex PCR; TCRdb's copy keeps in-frame clones and lacks some. This table has approximately 100,000 clones, about 76% appearing once. CDR3 size: 14 residues. J gave up 1 base and V 6 bases, and 4 bases lay outside the gene matches. Germline CDR1 and CDR2: SNHLY and FYNNEI. The rearrangement joins TRBV2 to TRBJ1-1; 8 nucleotides match TRBD1. The sequence was obtained from a woman aged 45-60 years in good health and CMV-seropositive. Sequenced sample: PBMCs. This chain's CDR3 is CASSRQGRNTEAFF. CDR3 sequence (DNA): TGTGCCAGCAGCCGACAGGGGAGGAACACTGAAGCTTTCTTT.